This T cell receptor (beta chain) was sequenced in a study of T-cell reconstitution after alpha-beta-depleted transplantation in children. The TCRbeta library incorporated unique molecular identifiers. MiXCR was run by TCRdb on the PCR reads, yielding one entry per CDR3 protein. The sample includes approximately 130,000 distinct CDR3 sequences, roughly 10% of them seen just once. This clonotype was recorded a few times. The antigen remains unidentified. General study points: A year had passed since transplant, and T-cell counts and diversity by then came mostly from newly produced T cells. By about two months after transplant, alpha-beta T cells reportedly arose from several hundred graft clones that had expanded. Recipient T cells and thymic progenitors that survived gave rise to the high TCRbeta diversity observed at day 60 in some patients.

The origin of this receptor is a girl under two years old who had a stem cell transplant for combined immunodeficiency, so the T cells may come from the graft donor. Source: PBMCs, mostly from graft donor cells, taken 180 days after TCRalphabeta/CD19-depleted stem cell transplant.

The CDR3 is CSASPGTSGRETQYF. As DNA, the CDR3 is TGCAGTGCTAGCCCCGGGACTAGCGGGAGAGAGACCCAGTACTTC. The rearrangement uses TRBV20-1 and TRBJ2-5; 14 nucleotides agree with TRBD2. Trimming at V came to 3 bases and at J to 4 bases, leaving 4 bases not matched to a gene. Germline V gene data show CDR1 as DFQATT and CDR2 as SNEGSKA (reference sequence). This CDR3 is built from 15 residues.